A single sample gave rise to the 12 T cell receptor beta chains below, sequenced in a study of T cells in localized non-small cell lung cancer. The table came from immunoSEQ multiplex PCR; TCRdb's copy has only in-frame clones and leaves some out. The table shows tens of thousands of clones, with roughly 89% occurring only once. The sample in question was peripheral blood, obtained before any cancer treatment. The receptors here all came from a female donor older than 55 with stage I lung adenocarcinoma.

The chain is built from TRBV6-5 and TRBJ2-3; D remains ambiguous. The CDR3 sequence is 12 residues long. Trimming took off 0 bases at V and 6 bases at J, with 4 bases between the two ends. Germline lookup yields CDR1 MNHEY and CDR2 SVGAGI. CDR3 sequence: CASSYSRDTQYF. CDR3 nucleotides: TGTGCCAGCAGTTACTCAAGGGATACGCAGTATTTT.

The chain links TRBV7-9 to TRBJ2-7; 7 bases align to TRBD1. V shed 4 bases and J 3 bases; nucleotides not matched to a gene: 6. The CDR3 spans 14 residues. Germline values: CDR1 SEHNR, CDR2 FQNEAQ (reference sequence). The CDR3 sequence: CASSSRQGYYEQYF. The CDR3 coding sequence is TGTGCCAGCAGCTCAAGACAGGGATACTACGAGCAGTACTTC.

V and J are TRBV19 and TRBJ1-2, with D tentatively TRBD1 (6 bases). Germline loops: CDR1 LNHDA, CDR2 SQIVND (reference sequence). Trimming removed 9 bases from V and 8 bases from J, with 22 bases in between. The CDR3 loop spans 14 amino acids. The CDR3 DNA sequence: TGTGCCAGCCCTCTTGATCAGGGGAGAGGGGGCTACACCTTC. This translates into CASPLDQGRGGYTF.

The genes are TRBV15 and TRBJ2-7; D might be TRBD2 (5 bases). This CDR3 is 13 amino acids long. Trimming cost V 5 bases and J 6 bases, with 14 bases left between them. Germline values: CDR1 LNHNV, CDR2 YYDKDF (reference sequence). The CDR3 DNA reads TGTGCCACCAGCCCCAGAGCGGAAGGCGAGCAGTACTTC. It encodes CATSPRAEGEQYF.

This clone was seen more than once but under ten times. V usage is TRBV7-2 and J usage is TRBJ1-1, with D tentatively TRBD1 (5 bases). Trimming pared 6 bases from V and 0 bases from J, leaving 8 bases between. CDR3 size: 13 residues. Germline CDR1 and CDR2: SGHTA and FQGNSA. The CDR3 bases are TGTGCCAGCAGACGGGGGATGAACACTGAAGCTTTCTTT. Encoded protein: CASRRGMNTEAFF. Complete variable domain (other parts from reference TRBV7-2 and TRBJ1-1): GAGVSQSPSNKVTEKGKDVELRCDPISGHTALYWYRQSLGQGLEFLIYFQGNSAPDKSGLPSDRFSAERTGGSVSTLTIQRTQQEDSAVYLCASRRGMNTEAFFGQGTRLTVV.

The chain recombines TRBV7-2 with TRBJ2-1; 7 nucleotides line up with TRBD2. Germline V gene data show CDR1 as SGHTA and CDR2 as FQGNSA. Losses at the gene ends were 3 bases for V and 3 bases for J; bases not matched to a gene: 2. The CDR3 sequence is 14 residues long. The CDR3 protein is CASSFASGYNEQFF. The CDR3 DNA reads TGTGCCAGCAGCTTTGCTAGCGGCTACAATGAGCAGTTCTTC. The whole variable domain, filled in from reference TRBV7-2 and TRBJ2-1, reads GAGVSQSPSNKVTEKGKDVELRCDPISGHTALYWYRQSLGQGLEFLIYFQGNSAPDKSGLPSDRFSAERTGGSVSTLTIQRTQQEDSAVYLCASSFASGYNEQFFGPGTRLTVL.

This chain uses TRBV14 with TRBJ2-1; TRBD1 is a possible D gene (6 bases). V shed 2 bases and J shed 3 bases, with 14 bases lying between them. The CDR3 covers 16 residues. The germline CDR1 and CDR2 sequences are SGHDN and FVKESK. The DNA for the CDR3 is TGTGCCAGCAGCCAAACAGGGTTTCCGGTCTACAATGAGCAGTTCTTC. Translating gives CASSQTGFPVYNEQFF.

The chain recombines TRBV6-1 with TRBJ1-1; D uncertain. CDR3 size: 12 residues. The germline V and J ends were trimmed by 10 bases and 0 bases, with 9 bases remaining between them. CDR1 MNHNS and CDR2 SASEGT come from the germline V gene. CDR3 region: CAIGGMNTEAFF. The CDR3 coding sequence is TGTGCCATAGGAGGAATGAACACTGAAGCTTTCTTT.

The V call is TRBV5-6, the J call TRBJ2-7; D remains ambiguous. This CDR3 comprises 14 residues. The V end was cut by 3 bases, the J end by 0 bases, with 10 bases between. The germline V gene encodes CDR1 SGHDT and CDR2 YYEEEE. For the CDR3, the DNA is TGTGCCAGCAGCTCCTACACGAGCTCCTACGAGCAGTACTTC. This codes for CASSSYTSSYEQYF. Full variable domain (outside the CDR3, taken from reference TRBV5-6 and TRBJ2-7): DAGVTQSPTHLIKTRGQQVTLRCSPKSGHDTVSWYQQALGQGPQFIFQYYEEEERQRGNFPDRFSGHQFPNYSSELNVNALLLGDSALYLCASSSYTSSYEQYFGPGTRLTVT.

The CDR3 sequence: CASRLAGAGNEQFF. CDR3 in DNA: TGTGCCAGCAGACTAGCGGGCGCAGGCAATGAGCAGTTCTTC. The chain joins TRBV2 to TRBJ2-1; 9 nucleotides match TRBD2. This CDR3 comprises 14 residues. Trimming cost V 6 bases and J 6 bases; bases outside gene matches: 6. In germline, CDR1 is SNHLY, CDR2 FYNNEI. Variable domain in full (rest from reference TRBV2 and TRBJ2-1): EPEVTQTPSHQVTQMGQEVILRCVPISNHLYFYWYRQILGQKVEFLVSFYNNEISEKSEIFDDQFSVERPDGSNFTLKIRSTKLEDSAMYFCASRLAGAGNEQFFGPGTRLTVL.

A single count supports this clone. The chain has TRBV6-6 and TRBJ2-7; TRBD2 is a possible D gene (7 bases). Germline CDR1 and CDR2: MNHNY and SVGAGI (reference sequence). The CDR3 length is 16 residues. V was cut by 2 bases and J by 7 bases, with 21 bases left in between. CDR3 region: CASSYGPGGSQGEQYF. CDR3 DNA sequence: TGTGCCAGCAGTTACGGGCCGGGGGGCTCGCAGGGTGAGCAGTACTTC.

The chain combines TRBV28 with TRBJ1-5, with D possibly matching TRBD1 (6 bases). V lost 7 bases and J 1 base, leaving 14 bases between the germline ends. The CDR3 consists of 15 residues. Germline loops: CDR1 MDHEN, CDR2 SYDVKM. Written as DNA, the CDR3 is TGTGCCAGCACCGCTGGGACATTAAGCAATCAGCCCCAGCATTTT. It encodes CASTAGTLSNQPQHF.